This T cell receptor (beta chain) was sequenced during a study of T cell changes during pregnancy in multiple sclerosis. The germline gives CDR1 SNHLY, CDR2 FYNNEI. V gave up 4 bases and J gave up 2 bases; unmatched junction bases: 5. The length of the CDR3 is 15 residues. Assay used: immunoSEQ multiplex PCR; TCRdb lists only in-frame clones, some missing. The sample contains about 87,000 clones, about 94% of which appear only once. The starting material was peripheral blood, obtained in the third trimester of pregnancy. The clonotype comes from a female donor in good health, enrolled as a control in a pregnancy study. This rearrangement joins TRBV2 to TRBJ2-5; TRBD1 aligns across 9 bases. The CDR3 region is CASSAGTGPQETQYF. The CDR3 DNA reads as TGTGCCAGCAGTGCGGGGACAGGGCCTCAAGAGACCCAGTACTTC.